The 17 T cell receptor beta chains reported below all come from one sample, sequenced in a study of pediatric ulcerative colitis. Sequencing used immunoSEQ multiplex PCR; TCRdb keeps in-frame clones, though not all of them. The profile shows 35,000 to 45,000 clones, around 78% of them singletons. The sequenced material came from blood. Source of these receptors: a girl aged 5 to 17 with moderate ulcerative colitis.

The genes are TRBV2 and TRBJ1-5; D call uncertain. The CDR3 runs 17 residues. V lost 4 bases to trimming and J lost 0 bases, with 16 bases between them. Germline V gene sequence: CDR1 SNHLY, CDR2 FYNNEI. CDR3 DNA sequence: TGTGCCAGCAGTGTACCTTCGATTGACTTTAGCAATCAGCCCCAGCATTTT. Protein sequence: CASSVPSIDFSNQPQHF.

The V and J genes are TRBV7-9 and TRBJ2-7, with 7 bases lining up with TRBD1. Germline V gene sequence: CDR1 SEHNR, CDR2 FQNEAQ (reference sequence). V dropped 5 bases and J dropped 4; count of bases not matched to a gene: 11. The CDR3 has 15 residues. This CDR3 is CASSPITTGFYEQYF. CDR3 in DNA: TGTGCCAGCAGCCCAATCACGACAGGGTTTTACGAGCAGTACTTC.

Points on this clone: Other DNA sequences in the sample encode the same CDR3. The chain couples TRBV11-3 to TRBJ2-1, with D perhaps matching TRBD1 (5 bases). V gave up 5 bases and J gave up 2 bases, with 10 bases separating them. CDR3 size: 14 residues. The V gene's germline CDR1 is SGHNT and CDR2 YENEEA. CDR3 loop: CASSPSGTYNEQFF. CDR3 nucleotide sequence: TGTGCCAGCAGCCCCTCAGGGACCTACAATGAGCAGTTCTTC. The whole variable domain, filled in from reference TRBV11-3 and TRBJ2-1, reads EAGVVQSPRYKIIEKKQPVAFWCNPISGHNTLYWYLQNLGQGPELLIRYENEEAVDDSQLPKDRFSAERLKGVDSTLKIQPAELGDSAVYLCASSPSGTYNEQFFGPGTRLTVL.

The V call is TRBV5-1, the J call TRBJ1-1; maybe TRBD1 (6 bases). Germline lookup yields CDR1 SGHRS and CDR2 YFSETQ. V lost 4 bases to trimming and J lost 2 bases, with 12 bases between them. The CDR3 runs 14 residues. The CDR3 sequence: CASSPGTPNTEAFF. The DNA of the CDR3 is TGCGCCAGCAGCCCTGGGACACCCAACACTGAAGCTTTCTTT.

The rearrangement uses TRBV29-1 and TRBJ2-3; D may correspond to TRBD1 or TRBD2 (6 bases each). CDR1 and CDR2 from the germline V gene are SQVTM and ANQGSEA. CDR3 length: 16 residues. Trimming took 3 bases from V and 2 from J, leaving 18 bases between them. This CDR3 is CSVERVGGGLTDTQYF. CDR3 coding DNA: TGCAGCGTTGAGCGGGTAGGTGGGGGGCTCACAGATACGCAGTATTTT.

The chain carries TRBV30 and TRBJ1-5, with D uncertain. The CDR3 is 14 residues long. Germline V CDR1 and CDR2: GTSNPN, SVGIG (reference sequence). V was cut by 5 bases and J by 0 bases, with 11 bases left in between. The CDR3 spells CAWGEVVSNQPQHF. The CDR3 region has the DNA TGTGCCTGGGGCGAGGTCGTTAGCAATCAGCCCCAGCATTTT.

Comment on this clone: The junction shows a germline mismatch at one end, possibly a read error. This CDR3 is also generated by other DNA sequences in the sample. This chain joins TRBV7-7 and TRBJ2-7; D is perhaps TRBD1 (5 bases). This CDR3 contains 13 residues. Germline V gene data show CDR1 as SSHAT and CDR2 as FNYEAQ (reference sequence). CDR3 protein: CASSLGDSYEQYF. Here the CDR3 DNA reads TGTGCTAGCAGTTTAGGGGACTCCTACGAGCAGTACTTC. Full variable domain (outside the CDR3, taken from reference TRBV7-7 and TRBJ2-7): GAGVSQSPRYKVTKRGQDVTLRCDPISSHATLYWYQQALGQGPEFLTYFNYEAQPDKSGLPSDRFSAERPEGSISTLTIQRTEQRDSAMYRCASSLGDSYEQYFGPGTRLTVT.

V is TRBV28 and J is TRBJ2-1; TRBD2 agrees at 7 bases. Germline CDR1 reads MDHEN; CDR2 reads SYDVKM. This CDR3 spans 16 amino acids. V gave up 6 bases and J gave up 3 bases; unmatched junction bases: 11. CDR3 in amino acids: CASSSSGTTNYNEQFF. CDR3 nucleotide sequence: TGTGCCAGCAGCTCCTCAGGGACTACAAACTACAATGAGCAGTTCTTC.

The chain couples TRBV2 to TRBJ1-2; the D is unclear. V lost 3 bases and J 3 bases, leaving 8 bases between the germline ends. The CDR3 has 13 residues. The germline V gene has CDR1 SNHLY and CDR2 FYNNEI. The CDR3: CASSDRGDYGYTF. The CDR3 nucleotides read TGTGCCAGCAGTGACCGGGGAGACTATGGCTACACCTTC.

V gene TRBV27 combines with J gene TRBJ1-1; D is unclear. The CDR3 loop spans 12 amino acids. Germline lookup yields CDR1 MNHEY and CDR2 SMNVEV (reference sequence). V was shortened by 3 bases and J by 10 bases, with 12 bases between the two germline ends. The CDR3 DNA follows: TGTGCCAGCAGTTTTCATGGCTCAACAGCTTTCTTT. It yields the protein CASSFHGSTAFF.

This rearrangement joins TRBV5-1 to TRBJ2-7; D assignment may be TRBD1 or TRBD2 (5 bases each). CDR1 is SGHRS, CDR2 YFSETQ, per germline. The CDR3 extends over 17 amino acids. V lost 0 bases and J 2 bases, leaving 18 bases between the germline ends. The CDR3: CASSLAGVGTVTYEQYF. The CDR3 DNA sequence: TGCGCCAGCAGCTTGGCCGGGGTCGGGACGGTAACCTACGAGCAGTACTTC.

The chain joins TRBV4-3 to TRBJ2-1, with D possibly TRBD2 on 5 matching bases. Trimming removed 3 bases from V and 0 bases from J, with 9 bases in between. CDR1 LGHNA and CDR2 YSLEER come from the germline V gene. There are 15 residues in the CDR3. The CDR3 spells CASSHVGSSYNEQFF. The CDR3 nucleotides are TGCGCCAGCAGCCATGTGGGGAGCTCCTACAATGAGCAGTTCTTC.

Here the CDR3 reads CASSLALVVGNEQFF. The CDR3 DNA is TGTGCCAGCAGCTTAGCCCTGGTCGTTGGCAATGAGCAGTTCTTC. The rearrangement uses TRBV7-3 and TRBJ2-1; D gene unclear. The CDR3 length is 15 residues. The germline V gene has CDR1 SGHTA and CDR2 FQGTGA. V lost 2 bases, J lost 6 bases, and 14 bases lay in between.

The rearrangement joins TRBV7-6 to TRBJ1-2, with a tentative D call TRBD1 (6 bases). Per germline, CDR1 SGHVS and CDR2 FNYEAQ. This CDR3 is 17 amino acids long. V lost 5 bases, J lost 0 bases, and 19 bases lay in between. DNA for the CDR3: TGTGCCAGCAGCCCAGGGGCACAAGCTAGACCTAACTATGGCTACACCTTC. This encodes CASSPGAQARPNYGYTF.

V usage is TRBV10-3 and J usage is TRBJ2-7; 10 nucleotides line up with TRBD2. CDR1 and CDR2 from the germline V gene are ENHRY and SYGVKD. After removal of 3 bases from V and 1 base from J, the junction contained 3 bases not matched to a gene. The CDR3 is 15 residues long. CDR3 residues: CAISEGAGGSYEQYF. DNA of the CDR3: TGTGCCATCAGTGAAGGAGCGGGGGGGTCCTACGAGCAGTACTTC.

The chain employs TRBV9 and TRBJ2-1; TRBD2 matches 11 bases. Per the germline V gene, CDR1 is SGDLS and CDR2 is YYNGEE. The CDR3 is 20 amino acids. Trimming at V came to 3 bases and at J to 0 bases, leaving 14 bases not matched to a gene. In nucleotides, the CDR3 is TGTGCCAGCAGCGCCCCGACTAGCGGGACATCCCTCAGCTCCTACAATGAGCAGTTCTTC. This gives the protein CASSAPTSGTSLSSYNEQFF. Full variable domain (missing parts from reference TRBV9 and TRBJ2-1): DSGVTQTPKHLITATGQRVTLRCSPRSGDLSVYWYQQSLDQGLQFLIQYYNGEERAKGNILERFSAQQFPDLHSELNLSSLELGDSALYFCASSAPTSGTSLSSYNEQFFGPGTRLTVL.

The rearrangement links TRBV18 to TRBJ2-3; perhaps TRBD2 as D (5 bases). This CDR3 region has 16 residues. Trimming stripped 0 bases from V and 5 bases from J, with 15 bases between. Germline CDR1 reads KGHSH; CDR2 reads LQKENI. The CDR3 coding sequence is TGTGCCAGCTCACCACCCGGGTGGGAGATAAAAGATACGCAGTATTTT. Its translation: CASSPPGWEIKDTQYF.